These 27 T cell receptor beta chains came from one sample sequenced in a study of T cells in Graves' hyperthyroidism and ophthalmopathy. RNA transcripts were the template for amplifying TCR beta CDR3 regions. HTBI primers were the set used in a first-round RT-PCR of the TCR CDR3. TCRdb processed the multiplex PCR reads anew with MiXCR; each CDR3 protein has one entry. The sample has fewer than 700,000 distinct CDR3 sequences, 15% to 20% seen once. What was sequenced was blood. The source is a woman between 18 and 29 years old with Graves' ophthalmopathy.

CDR3 region: CASSPRGLVSSSYNEQFF. The CDR3 nucleotides read TGTGCCAGCTCACCCAGGGGGCTGGTGTCGAGCTCCTACAATGAGCAGTTCTTC. This sequence joins TRBV18 and TRBJ2-1; 8 bases are a match to TRBD1. V lost 3 bases and J lost 0; bases outside the gene matches: 10. The CDR3 has 18 residues. Germline V gene sequence: CDR1 KGHSH, CDR2 LQKENI.

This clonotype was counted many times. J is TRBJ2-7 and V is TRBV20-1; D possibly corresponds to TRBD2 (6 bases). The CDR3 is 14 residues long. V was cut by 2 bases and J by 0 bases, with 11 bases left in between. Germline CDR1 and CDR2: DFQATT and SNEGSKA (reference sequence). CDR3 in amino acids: CSARNPGLSYEQYF. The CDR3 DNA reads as TGCAGTGCTAGAAACCCGGGACTCTCCTACGAGCAGTACTTC.

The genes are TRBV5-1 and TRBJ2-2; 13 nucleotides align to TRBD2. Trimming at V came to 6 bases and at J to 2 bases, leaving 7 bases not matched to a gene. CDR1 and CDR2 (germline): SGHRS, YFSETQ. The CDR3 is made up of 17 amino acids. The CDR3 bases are TGCGCCAGCATCGGACTAGCGGGGGACCCTAACACCGGGGAGCTGTTTTTT. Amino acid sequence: CASIGLAGDPNTGELFF.

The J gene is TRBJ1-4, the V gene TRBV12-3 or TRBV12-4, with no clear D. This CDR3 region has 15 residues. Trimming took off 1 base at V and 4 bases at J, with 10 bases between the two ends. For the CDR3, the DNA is TGTGCCAGCAGTTTAGGGGCAGTGGGTAATGAAAAACTGTTTTTT. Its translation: CASSLGAVGNEKLFF.

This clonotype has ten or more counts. The CDR3 here is CASSPAGLQLSTDTQYF. CDR3 nucleotide sequence: TGTGCCAGCAGCCCCGCCGGACTACAACTTAGCACAGATACGCAGTATTTT. This rearrangement joins TRBV7-3 to TRBJ2-3; a possible D gene is TRBD2 (6 bases). Trimming removed 5 bases from V and 0 bases from J, with 18 bases in between. From germline, CDR1 is SGHTA and CDR2 FQGTGA. This CDR3 region has 17 residues.

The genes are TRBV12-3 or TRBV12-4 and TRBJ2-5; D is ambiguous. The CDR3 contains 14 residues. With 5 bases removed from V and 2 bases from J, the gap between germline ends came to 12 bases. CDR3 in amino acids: CASSARTRQETQYF. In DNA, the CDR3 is TGTGCCAGCAGTGCCCGGACCCGGCAAGAGACCCAGTACTTC.

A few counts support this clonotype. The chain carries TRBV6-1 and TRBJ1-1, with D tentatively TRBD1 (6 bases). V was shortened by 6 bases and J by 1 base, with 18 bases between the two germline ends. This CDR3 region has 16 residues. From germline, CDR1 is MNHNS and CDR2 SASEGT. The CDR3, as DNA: TGTGCCAGCAGGTCTCCGGGGCTCAGGGGGAACACTGAAGCTTTCTTT. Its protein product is CASRSPGLRGNTEAFF.

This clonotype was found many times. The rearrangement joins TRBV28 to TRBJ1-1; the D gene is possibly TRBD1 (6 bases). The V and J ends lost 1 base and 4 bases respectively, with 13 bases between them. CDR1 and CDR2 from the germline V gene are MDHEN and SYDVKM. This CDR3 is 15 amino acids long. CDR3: CASSLYTGSSTEAFF. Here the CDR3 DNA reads TGTGCCAGCAGTTTATATACAGGGTCGAGCACTGAAGCTTTCTTT.

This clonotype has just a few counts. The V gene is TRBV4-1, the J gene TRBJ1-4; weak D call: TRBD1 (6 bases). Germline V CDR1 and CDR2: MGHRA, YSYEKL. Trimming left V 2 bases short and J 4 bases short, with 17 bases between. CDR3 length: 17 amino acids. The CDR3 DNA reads TGCGCCAGCAGCCAACTCCCTACAGGGACCCGTAATGAAAAACTGTTTTTT. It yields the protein CASSQLPTGTRNEKLFF.

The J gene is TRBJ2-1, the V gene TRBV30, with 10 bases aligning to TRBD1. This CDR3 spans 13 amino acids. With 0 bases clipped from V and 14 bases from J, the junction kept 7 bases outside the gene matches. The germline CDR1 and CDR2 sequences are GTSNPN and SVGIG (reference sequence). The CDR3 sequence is CAWSVQAGQGEFF. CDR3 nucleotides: TGTGCCTGGAGTGTACAGGCCGGACAGGGGGAGTTCTTC.

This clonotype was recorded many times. The CDR3 region is CASDSRDNYEQYF. The CDR3 coding sequence is TGTGCCAGCGATTCCAGGGACAACTACGAGCAGTACTTC. The chain has TRBV28 and TRBJ2-7, with D perhaps matching TRBD1 (6 bases). This CDR3 is 13 amino acids long. V gave up 8 bases and J gave up 3 bases, with 14 bases separating them. CDR1 is MDHEN, CDR2 SYDVKM, per germline.

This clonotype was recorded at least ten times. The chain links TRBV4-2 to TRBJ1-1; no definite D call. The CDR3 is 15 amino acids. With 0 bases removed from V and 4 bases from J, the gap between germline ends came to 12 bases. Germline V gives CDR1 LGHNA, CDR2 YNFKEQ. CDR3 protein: CASSQDPVSPTEAFF. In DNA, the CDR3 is TGTGCCAGCAGCCAAGACCCCGTCAGCCCCACTGAAGCTTTCTTT.

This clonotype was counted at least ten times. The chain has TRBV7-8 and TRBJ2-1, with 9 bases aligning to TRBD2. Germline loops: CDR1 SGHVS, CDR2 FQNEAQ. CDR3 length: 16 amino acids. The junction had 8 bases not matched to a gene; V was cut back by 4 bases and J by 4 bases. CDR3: CASSSRVAGEYNEQFF. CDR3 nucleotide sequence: TGTGCCAGCAGCTCCAGAGTAGCGGGGGAATACAATGAGCAGTTCTTC.

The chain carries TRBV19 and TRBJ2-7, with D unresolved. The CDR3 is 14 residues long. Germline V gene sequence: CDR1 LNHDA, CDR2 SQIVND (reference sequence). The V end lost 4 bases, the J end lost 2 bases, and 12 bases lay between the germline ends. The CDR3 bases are TGTGCCAGTAGTACCACCCTGTTGGCCTACGAGCAGTACTTC. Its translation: CASSTTLLAYEQYF.

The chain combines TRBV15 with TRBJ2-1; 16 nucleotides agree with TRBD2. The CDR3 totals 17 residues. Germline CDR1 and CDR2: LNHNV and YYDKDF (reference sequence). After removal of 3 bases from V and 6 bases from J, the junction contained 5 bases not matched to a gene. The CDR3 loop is CATSRGLAGGPGNEQFF. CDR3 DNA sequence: TGTGCCACCAGCAGGGGACTAGCGGGGGGGCCGGGCAATGAGCAGTTCTTC. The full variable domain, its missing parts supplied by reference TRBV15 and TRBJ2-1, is DAMVIQNPRYQVTQFGKPVTLSCSQTLNHNVMYWYQQKSSQAPKLLFHYYDKDFNNEADTPDNFQSRRPNTSFCFLDIRSPGLGDTAMYLCATSRGLAGGPGNEQFFGPGTRLTVL.

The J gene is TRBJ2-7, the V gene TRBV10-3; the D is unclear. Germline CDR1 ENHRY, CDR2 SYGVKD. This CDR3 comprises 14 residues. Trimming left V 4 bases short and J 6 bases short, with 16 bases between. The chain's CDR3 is CAISGTVGAGEQYF. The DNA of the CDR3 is TGTGCCATCAGTGGTACGGTCGGTGCAGGCGAGCAGTACTTC.

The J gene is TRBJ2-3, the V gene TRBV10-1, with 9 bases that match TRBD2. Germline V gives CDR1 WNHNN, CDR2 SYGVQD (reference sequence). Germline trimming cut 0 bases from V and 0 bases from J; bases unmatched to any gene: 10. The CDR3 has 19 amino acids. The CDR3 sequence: CASSESRLAGKTSTDTQYF. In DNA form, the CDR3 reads TGCGCCAGCAGTGAGTCGCGGCTAGCGGGAAAGACTAGCACAGATACGCAGTATTTT.

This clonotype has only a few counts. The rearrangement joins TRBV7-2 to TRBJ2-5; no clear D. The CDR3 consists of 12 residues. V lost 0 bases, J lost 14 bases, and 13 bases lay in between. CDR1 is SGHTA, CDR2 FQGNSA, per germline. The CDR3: CASSLALGGTYF. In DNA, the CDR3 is TGTGCCAGCAGCTTAGCGCTGGGCGGTACCTACTTC.

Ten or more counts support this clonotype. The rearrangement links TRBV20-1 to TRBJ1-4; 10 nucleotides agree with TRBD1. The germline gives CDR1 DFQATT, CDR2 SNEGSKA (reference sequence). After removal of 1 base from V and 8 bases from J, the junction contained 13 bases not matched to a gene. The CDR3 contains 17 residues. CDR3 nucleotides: TGCAGTGCTAGAGGGGTAGCCGGAGGGACAGGGGACGAAAAACTGTTTTTT. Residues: CSARGVAGGTGDEKLFF.

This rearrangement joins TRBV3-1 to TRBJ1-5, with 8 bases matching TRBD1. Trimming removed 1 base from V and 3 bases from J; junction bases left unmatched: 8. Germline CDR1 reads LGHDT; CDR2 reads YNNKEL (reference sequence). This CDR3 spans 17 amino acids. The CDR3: CASSQVGGQAINQPQHF. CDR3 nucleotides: TGTGCCAGCAGCCAAGTCGGGGGACAGGCTATCAATCAGCCCCAGCATTTT.

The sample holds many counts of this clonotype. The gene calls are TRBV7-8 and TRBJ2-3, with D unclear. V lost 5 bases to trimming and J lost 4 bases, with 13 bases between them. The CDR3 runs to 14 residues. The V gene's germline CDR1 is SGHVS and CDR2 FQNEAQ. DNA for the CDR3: TGTGCCAGCAGCCTAGGCTGGGAATCAGATACGCAGTATTTT. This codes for CASSLGWESDTQYF.

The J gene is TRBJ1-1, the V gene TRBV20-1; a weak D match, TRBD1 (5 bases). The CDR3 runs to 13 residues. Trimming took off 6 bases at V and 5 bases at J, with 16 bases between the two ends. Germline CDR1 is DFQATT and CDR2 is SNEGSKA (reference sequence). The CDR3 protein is CSAIEWGGTEAFF. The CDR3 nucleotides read TGCAGTGCCATAGAGTGGGGGGGGACTGAAGCTTTCTTT.

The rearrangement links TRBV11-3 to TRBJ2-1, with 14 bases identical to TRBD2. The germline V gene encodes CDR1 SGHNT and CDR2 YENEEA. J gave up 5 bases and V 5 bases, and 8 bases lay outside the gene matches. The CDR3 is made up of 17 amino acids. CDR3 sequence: CASSVLQGLAGDNEQFF. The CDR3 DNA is TGTGCCAGCAGCGTACTCCAGGGACTAGCGGGAGACAATGAGCAGTTCTTC.

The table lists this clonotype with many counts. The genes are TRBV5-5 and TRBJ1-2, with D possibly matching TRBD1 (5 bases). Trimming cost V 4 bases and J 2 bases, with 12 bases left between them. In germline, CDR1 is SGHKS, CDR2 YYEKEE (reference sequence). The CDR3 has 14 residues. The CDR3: CASSRDRRNYGYTF. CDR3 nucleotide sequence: TGTGCCAGCAGCCGGGACCGACGAAACTATGGCTACACCTTC.

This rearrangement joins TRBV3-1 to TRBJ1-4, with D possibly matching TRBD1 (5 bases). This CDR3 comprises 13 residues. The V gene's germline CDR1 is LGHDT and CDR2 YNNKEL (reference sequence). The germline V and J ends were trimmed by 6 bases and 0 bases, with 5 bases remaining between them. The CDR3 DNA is TGTGCCAGCAGACAGGCAACTAATGAAAAACTGTTTTTT. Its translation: CASRQATNEKLFF.

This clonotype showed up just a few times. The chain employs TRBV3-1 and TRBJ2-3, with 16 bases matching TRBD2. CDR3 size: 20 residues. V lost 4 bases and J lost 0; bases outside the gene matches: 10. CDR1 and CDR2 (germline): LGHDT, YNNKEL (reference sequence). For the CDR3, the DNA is TGTGCCAGCAGCCGTACGATGGGACTAGCGGGAGGGTTGAGCACAGATACGCAGTATTTT. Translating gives CASSRTMGLAGGLSTDTQYF.

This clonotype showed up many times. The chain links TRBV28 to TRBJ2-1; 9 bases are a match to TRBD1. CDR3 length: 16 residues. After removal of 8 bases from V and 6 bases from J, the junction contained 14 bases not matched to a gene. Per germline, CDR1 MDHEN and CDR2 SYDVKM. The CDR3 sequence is CASHQSGTGISNEQFF. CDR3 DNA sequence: TGTGCCAGCCATCAATCCGGGACAGGGATCTCCAATGAGCAGTTCTTC.